The entry below describes one TCR beta chain. Its antigen remains unidentified. The record originates from a study of Ad26.COV2.S vaccination and SARS-CoV-2 variants. Study-wide points: Non-spike TCR breadth was similar in vaccine and placebo recipients. The TCR breadth and depth analyses may have produced an underestimate of total T cell responses.

Treatment reported: 15 to 20 received Ad26.COV2.S at low or high dose, single or two shots; about 5 received placebo; per-sample allocation not given. All samples were drawn on day 63, counting from the first vaccine or placebo injection. The protocol was immunoSEQ multiplex PCR, while the TCRdb copy is restricted to in-frame clones and leaves out a portion. The data contain approximately 460,000 clones, roughly 87% of them singletons. Germline assignment: CDR1 SGHNT and CDR2 YYREEE (reference sequence). The CDR3 contains 18 residues. V was clipped by 1 base and J by 2 bases; unmatched bases: 6. The chain uses TRBV5-4 and TRBJ2-6; the match to TRBD2 covers 10 bases. The source is a person between 18 and 59 years old who received the Ad26.COV2.S COVID-19 vaccine or a placebo. The specimen was peripheral blood, collected in a trial of Ad26.COV2.S vaccine versus placebo. CDR3 coding DNA: TGTGCCAGCAGCTTGCCCCTAGCGGGAGTGCCTGGGGCCAACGTCCTGACTTTC. It specifies CASSLPLAGVPGANVLTF.